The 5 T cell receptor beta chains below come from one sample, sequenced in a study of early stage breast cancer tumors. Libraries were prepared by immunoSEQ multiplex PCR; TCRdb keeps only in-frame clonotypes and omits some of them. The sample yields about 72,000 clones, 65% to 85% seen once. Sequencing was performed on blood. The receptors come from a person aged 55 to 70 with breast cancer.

CDR3 bases: TGCGCCAGCAGCTCCATGGGGACCGGGGAGCTGTTTTTT. It encodes CASSSMGTGELFF. This chain links TRBV5-1 with TRBJ2-2; D is unclear. Germline V CDR1 and CDR2: SGHRS, YFSETQ. V was trimmed by 3 bases and J by 5 bases, leaving 8 bases between them. The CDR3 runs 13 residues.

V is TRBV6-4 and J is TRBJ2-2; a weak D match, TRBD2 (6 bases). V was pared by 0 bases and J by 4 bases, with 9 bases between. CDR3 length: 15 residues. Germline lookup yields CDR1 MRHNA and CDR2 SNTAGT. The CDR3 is CASSDSEGGTGELFF. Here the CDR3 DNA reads TGTGCCAGCAGTGACTCGGAGGGAGGCACCGGGGAGCTGTTTTTT.

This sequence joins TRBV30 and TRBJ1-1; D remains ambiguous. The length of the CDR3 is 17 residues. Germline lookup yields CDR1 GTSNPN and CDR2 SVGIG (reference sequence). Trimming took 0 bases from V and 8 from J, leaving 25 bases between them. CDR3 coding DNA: TGTGCCTGGAGTGTACTAGGAGTAATTGGGCCCGGCAGGGAAGCTTTCTTT. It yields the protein CAWSVLGVIGPGREAFF.

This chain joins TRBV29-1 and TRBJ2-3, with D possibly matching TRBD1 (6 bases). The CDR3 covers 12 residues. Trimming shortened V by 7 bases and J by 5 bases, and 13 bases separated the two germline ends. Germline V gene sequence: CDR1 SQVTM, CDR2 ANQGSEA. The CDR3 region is CSGVARGDTQYF. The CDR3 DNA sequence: TGCAGCGGTGTGGCCAGGGGAGATACGCAGTATTTT.

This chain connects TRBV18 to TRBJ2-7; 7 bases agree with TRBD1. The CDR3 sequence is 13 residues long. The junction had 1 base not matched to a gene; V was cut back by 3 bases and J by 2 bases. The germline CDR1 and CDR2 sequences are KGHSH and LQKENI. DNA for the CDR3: TGTGCCAGCTCACCGGGACAGACCTACGAGCAGTACTTC. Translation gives CASSPGQTYEQYF.